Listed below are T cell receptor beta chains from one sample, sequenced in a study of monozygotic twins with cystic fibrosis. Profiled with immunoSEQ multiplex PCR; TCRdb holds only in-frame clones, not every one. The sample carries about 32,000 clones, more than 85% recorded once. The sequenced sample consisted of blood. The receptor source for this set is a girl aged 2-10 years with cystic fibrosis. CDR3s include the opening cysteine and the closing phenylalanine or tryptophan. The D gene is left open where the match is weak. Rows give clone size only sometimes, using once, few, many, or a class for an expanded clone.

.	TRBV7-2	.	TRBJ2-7	TGTGCCAGCAGTGGGTCCGGGACACCCAATTACGAGCAGTACTTC	CASSGSGTPNYEQYF
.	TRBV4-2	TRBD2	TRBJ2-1	TGTGCCAGCAGCCAAGATGGGGGACTAGCGGTGAATGAGCAGTTCTTC	CASSQDGGLAVNEQFF
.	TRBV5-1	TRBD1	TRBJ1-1	TGCGCCAGCAGCGAGGGACAGGGGATGAACACTGAAGCTTTCTTT	CASSEGQGMNTEAFF
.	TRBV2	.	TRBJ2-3	TGTGCCAGCAGTGCGGGTAGTACGCAGTATTTT	CASSAGSTQYF
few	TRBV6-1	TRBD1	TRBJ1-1	TGTGCCAGCGGGGGACAGGTCGAAACTGAAGCTTTCTTT	CASGGQVETEAFF
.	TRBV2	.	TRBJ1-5	TGTGCCAGCAGCCCGTTTAGCAATCAGCCCCAGCATTTT	CASSPFSNQPQHF
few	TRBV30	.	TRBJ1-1	TGTGCCTGGGTCGGGGGAGCTGAAGCTTTCTTT	CAWVGGAEAFF
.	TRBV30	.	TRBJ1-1	TGTGCCTGGAGAAGGTCGAACACTGAAGCTTTCTTT	CAWRRSNTEAFF
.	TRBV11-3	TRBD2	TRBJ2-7	TGTGCCAGCAGCCCCGGACTAGCGGAGTTCTACGAGCAGTACTTC	CASSPGLAEFYEQYF
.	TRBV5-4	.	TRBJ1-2	TGTGCCAGCAGCGAGAGTGTTAACTATGGCTACACCTTC	CASSESVNYGYTF
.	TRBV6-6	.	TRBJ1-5	TGTGCCAGCAGTTACTACGACTCAGCGGATCAGCCCCAGCATTTT	CASSYYDSADQPQHF
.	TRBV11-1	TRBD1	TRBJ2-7	TGTGCCAGCAGCTTAGCGGGACAGGGGATGTACGAGCAGTACTTC	CASSLAGQGMYEQYF
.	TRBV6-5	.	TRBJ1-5	TGTGCCAGCAGGGCGACAGGTTTTCAGCCCCAGCATTTT	CASRATGFQPQHF
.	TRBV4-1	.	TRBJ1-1	TGCGCCAGCAGCCAAGGCCCCCGGCGACGGGGCGCCGGACGTGAAGCTTTCTTT	CASSQGPRRRGAGREAFF
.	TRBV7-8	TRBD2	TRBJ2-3	TGTGCCAGCAGCTTAAAGACTAGCGGGGGGGCATCAGATACGCAGTATTTT	CASSLKTSGGASDTQYF
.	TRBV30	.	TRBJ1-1	TGTGCCTGGGCCCGGTGGAACACTGAAGCTTTCTTT	CAWARWNTEAFF
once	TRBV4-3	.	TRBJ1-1	TGCGCCAGCAGCCCCCTCGGGGAGACTGAAGCTTTCTTT	CASSPLGETEAFF
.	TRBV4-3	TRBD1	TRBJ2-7	TGCGCCAGCAGCCAAGAACAGGGGGCCTTCTACGAGCAGTACTTC	CASSQEQGAFYEQYF
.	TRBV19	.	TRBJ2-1	TGTGCCAGTAGTCGGGGACGGGGTAGGTCCAATGAGCAGTTCTTC	CASSRGRGRSNEQFF
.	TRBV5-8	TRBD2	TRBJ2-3	TGTGCCAGCAGCTCGGGACTAGCGCGGCTCACGCTCACAGATACGCAGTATTTT	CASSSGLARLTLTDTQYF
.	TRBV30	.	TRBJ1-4	TGTGCCTGGAGTGGGGGATTTAATGAAAAACTGTTTTTT	CAWSGGFNEKLFF
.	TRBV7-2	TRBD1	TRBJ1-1	TGTGCCAGCAGCCCGGGACAGGGTATCACTGAAGCTTTCTTT	CASSPGQGITEAFF